The clone carrying this T cell receptor (beta chain) appeared a few times. Its target is unknown. The sample belongs to a study of shared clonotypes between healthy human individuals. The V end lost 0 bases, the J end lost 9 bases, and 12 bases lay between the germline ends. Germline values: CDR1 SGHNT, CDR2 YENEEA. The CDR3 is 14 residues long. Adult Caucasians living in Nashville, Tennessee made up all of the donors. Negatively enriched CD4+ T cells were divided by CD45RA into naive and memory. Repertoires were generated with immunoSEQ multiplex PCR, while TCRdb's copy carries only in-frame clones and drops some. The repertoire has over a million clones, 75% to 80% of them found once; the top ten carry roughly 0.57%. General study results and limits: Generation probabilities were higher for clonotypes shared across all four sorted-subset donors than for unshared ones.

The gene calls are TRBV11-3 and TRBJ2-1; D perhaps matches TRBD1 (6 bases). Sequencing input: memory CD4+ T cells from PBMCs. Described subset: CD45RA-negative fraction. The receptor was isolated from a man between 18 and 35 years old in good health. Some clones in this sample may be carry-over from other donors' samples. The CDR3, as DNA: TGTGCCAGCAGCTTAGAACAGGGCGTGGGTGAGCAGTTCTTC. This sequence encodes CASSLEQGVGEQFF.